The source of this TCR beta chain is a study of blood T cell repertoires in COVID-19. As for the study in general: Donors in the United States, Italy and Spain gave samples during acute or convalescent COVID-19.

Original analysis: Amplifying reference gene primers gave estimates of nucleated cell counts. Clones were read by immunoSEQ multiplex PCR, and TCRdb kept only the in-frame ones, dropping some. From that table come the V and J calls and clone size; the DNA was used to work out D and trimming. This table has about 190,000 clones, about 88% appearing once. The germline V and J ends were trimmed by 1 base and 0 bases, with 9 bases remaining between them. The CDR3 is 15 amino acids. Germline V gene data show CDR1 as MGHRA and CDR2 as YSYEKL. The source is a man aged 25-45 years with acute or convalescent COVID-19. The V call is TRBV4-1, the J call TRBJ1-1; the D gene is possibly TRBD1 (5 bases). Material: peripheral blood. The CDR3 bases are TGCGCCAGCAGCCAAGGACAGTTCATGAACACTGAAGCTTTCTTT. It translates to CASSQGQFMNTEAFF.